This TCR beta chain is from a study of cytomegalovirus exposure and HLA in healthy donors. Whole-study results and caveats: Despite most TCR sequences being rare, some public TCRs occurred in many donors. Later, an analysis found that common viral pathogens appeared to be linked with several of the most significant clusters.

On this clone: The antigen remains unidentified.

The PCR ran on 60 Vbeta and 13 Jbeta primers. TCRdb's table, derived via immunoSEQ multiplex PCR, lists solely in-frame clones and lacks some. The sample contains approximately 100,000 clones, roughly three quarters of which appear only once. Germline loops: CDR1 LNHDA, CDR2 SQIVND (reference sequence). V lost 5 bases to trimming and J lost 6 bases; unmatched junction nucleotides: 6. This CDR3 comprises 15 residues. Sequenced material: PBMCs. This clonotype was sampled from a woman aged 45-65 years in good health and CMV-seropositive. This chain connects TRBV19 to TRBJ2-1; 11 nucleotides align to TRBD1. Here the CDR3 reads CASSRTGGPSNEQFF. CDR3 DNA sequence: TGTGCCAGTAGTCGGACAGGGGGCCCCAGCAATGAGCAGTTCTTC.